This T cell receptor beta chain was captured in a study of regulatory T cells in long-lasting Graves disease. Researchers made TCR beta libraries by using iRepertoire HTBI primers and running Arm-PCR on CDR3 regions. One entry per CDR3 protein results from TCRdb running MiXCR on the multiplex PCR reads. Of about 540,000 distinct CDR3 sequences in the sample, about 13% were seen once. As to time point: newly diagnosed GD, antithyroid drugs for less than 3 months. Scientists built the TCR library using RNA that was extracted from PBMCs. This clonotype was recorded many times. In addition, the sample was reused for a study of T cells in Graves' hyperthyroidism and ophthalmopathy. This second study says: The TCR CDR3 first-round RT-PCR relied on the HTBI primer set. The blood repertoire included most of the expanded thyroid clonotypes above 0.001.

Sequencing used peripheral blood mononuclear cells (PBMCs), obtained at new diagnosis, from a patient treated with antithyroid drugs. The TCR was taken from a man aged 25-45 years with Graves disease.

This CDR3 is CASSLSGRGAGGDTQYF. As DNA, the CDR3 is TGTGCCAGCAGCCTAAGCGGGAGAGGGGCCGGGGGTGATACGCAGTATTTT. The rearrangement links TRBV7-9 to TRBJ2-3, with 8 bases that match TRBD2. The ends lost 5 bases at V and 6 bases at J; junction bases unmatched: 16. Germline CDR1 reads SEHNR; CDR2 reads FQNEAQ (reference sequence). The CDR3 runs 17 residues.